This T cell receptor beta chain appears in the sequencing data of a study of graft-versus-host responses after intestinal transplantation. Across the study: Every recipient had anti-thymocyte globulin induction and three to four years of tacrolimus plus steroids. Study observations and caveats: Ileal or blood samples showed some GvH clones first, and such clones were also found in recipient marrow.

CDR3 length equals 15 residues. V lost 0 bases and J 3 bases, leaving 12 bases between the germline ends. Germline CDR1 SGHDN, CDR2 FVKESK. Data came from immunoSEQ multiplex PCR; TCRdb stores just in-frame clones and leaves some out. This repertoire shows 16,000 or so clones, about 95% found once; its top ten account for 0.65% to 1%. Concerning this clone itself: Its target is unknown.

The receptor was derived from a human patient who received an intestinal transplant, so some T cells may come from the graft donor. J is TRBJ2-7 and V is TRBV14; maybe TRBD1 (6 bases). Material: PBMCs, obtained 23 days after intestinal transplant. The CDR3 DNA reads TGTGCCAGCAGCCAAGACCAGGGGTTTGTCTACGAGCAGTACTTC. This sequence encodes CASSQDQGFVYEQYF.